This TCR beta chain was profiled in a study of tumor and adjacent non-tumor tissue in lung cancer. Study-level information: Samples averaged about 4.2 million productive TCRbeta reads each.

Study observations and caveats: Tumor repertoires had a smaller top 100 clone share than normal lung.

RNA was extracted from bulk tissue without any cell sorting. As regards this clonotype: Its antigen is not known. Compared with germline, one end of the junction differs, possibly owing to a read error.

Three rounds of nested PCR, following a modified ARM-PCR protocol, produced the TCRbeta library. TCRdb used MiXCR to reprocess the multiplex PCR reads, holding one entry per CDR3 protein. Seen here are approximately 70,000 distinct CDR3 sequences, roughly 73% observed once, and the top ten hold 28%. CDR1 and CDR2 from the germline V gene are DFQATT and SNEGSKA (reference sequence). The CDR3 loop spans 14 amino acids. The sequence came from a man in his fifties or sixties with non-small cell lung cancer. The sample consisted of lung tumor tissue. The chain employs TRBV20-1 and TRBJ1-1, with D possibly being TRBD1 (6 bases). The CDR3 loop is CNARKPGAGTEAFF. Written as DNA, the CDR3 is TGCAATGCTAGAAAACCGGGGGCAGGAACTGAAGCTTTCTTT.